The 7 T cell receptor beta chains below come from one sample, sequenced in a study of CD8 T cells in Susac syndrome. An amount of RNA that ranged from 0.5 to 1 ug was reverse transcribed with random hexamers. TCRdb ran MiXCR on the immunoSEQ multiplex PCR reads and lists one entry per CDR3 protein. The repertoire has about 140,000 distinct CDR3 sequences, 90% to 95% of them found once; the top ten carry approximately 0.25%. The sequencing sample was made of CD8+ T cells from PBMCs. These receptors came from a human donor in good health.

The V call is TRBV9, the J call TRBJ2-7; D remains ambiguous. CDR1 is SGDLS, CDR2 YYNGEE, per germline. This CDR3 is built from 13 residues. V was pared by 5 bases and J by 2 bases, with 11 bases between. The CDR3 DNA is TGTGCCAGCAGTAATGGGCCTGCCTACGAGCAGTACTTC. Translation: CASSNGPAYEQYF.

The chain links TRBV29-1 to TRBJ2-1; D possibly matches TRBD1 or TRBD2 (5 bases each). Trimming stripped 7 bases from V and 4 bases from J, with 14 bases between. The length of the CDR3 is 13 residues. Germline V gene data show CDR1 as SQVTM and CDR2 as ANQGSEA. The CDR3 loop reads CSGRGFSYNEQFF. The CDR3 nucleotides read TGCAGCGGCCGGGGCTTTAGTTACAATGAGCAGTTCTTC.

About this clonotype: Compared with germline, one end of the junction differs, possibly owing to a read error. J is TRBJ2-7 and V is TRBV7-2; perhaps TRBD2 as D (6 bases). The CDR3 extends over 15 amino acids. Germline-derived CDR1 and CDR2 are SGHTA and FQGNSA. The CDR3: CASRLGQRRAYEQYF. In nucleotides, the CDR3 is TGTGCCAGCAGATTAGGGCAGCGGAGGGCCTACGAGCAGTACTTC.

The chain couples TRBV5-6 to TRBJ1-2; TRBD1 matches 10 bases. The CDR3 has 14 residues. The V segment lost 4 bases and the J segment 6 bases; nucleotides outside the gene matches: 6. Germline V CDR1 and CDR2: SGHDT, YYEEEE. The CDR3 sequence is CASSKDRGKNGYTF. In DNA, the CDR3 is TGTGCCAGCAGCAAGGACAGGGGGAAAAATGGCTACACCTTC.

The V call is TRBV19, the J call TRBJ2-1; D perhaps matches TRBD2 (6 bases). Germline V gives CDR1 LNHDA, CDR2 SQIVND (reference sequence). There are 15 residues in the CDR3. Trimming cost V 5 bases and J 10 bases, with 21 bases left between them. The chain's CDR3 is CASSPGDGGAEEQFF. CDR3 DNA: TGTGCCAGTAGTCCGGGGGACGGAGGGGCGGAGGAGCAGTTCTTC.

The rearrangement joins TRBV30 to TRBJ2-7, with D maybe TRBD2 (5 bases). This CDR3 spans 13 amino acids. CDR1 and CDR2 (germline): GTSNPN, SVGIG (reference sequence). V was cut by 1 base and J by 6 bases, with 13 bases left in between. CDR3 loop: CAWSAPFTSEQYF. The CDR3 DNA follows: TGTGCCTGGAGTGCCCCCTTCACTAGCGAGCAGTACTTC.

The rearrangement links TRBV9 to TRBJ2-5; 7 bases match TRBD2. Trimming cost V 0 bases and J 4 bases; bases outside gene matches: 9. The germline CDR1 and CDR2 sequences are SGDLS and YYNGEE. The CDR3 runs to 16 residues. CDR3 in DNA: TGTGCCAGCAGCGTAGGAAACGCGGGAGAGGGAGAGACCCAGTACTTC. This codes for CASSVGNAGEGETQYF.